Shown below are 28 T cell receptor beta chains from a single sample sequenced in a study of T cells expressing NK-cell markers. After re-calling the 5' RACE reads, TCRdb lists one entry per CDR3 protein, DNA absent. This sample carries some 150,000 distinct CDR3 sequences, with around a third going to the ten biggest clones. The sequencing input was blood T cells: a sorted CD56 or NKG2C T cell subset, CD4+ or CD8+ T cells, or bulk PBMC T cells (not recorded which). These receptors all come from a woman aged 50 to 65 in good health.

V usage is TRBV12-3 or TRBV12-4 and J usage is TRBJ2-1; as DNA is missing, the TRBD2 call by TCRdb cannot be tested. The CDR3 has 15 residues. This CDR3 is CASSLGGSSTNEQFF.

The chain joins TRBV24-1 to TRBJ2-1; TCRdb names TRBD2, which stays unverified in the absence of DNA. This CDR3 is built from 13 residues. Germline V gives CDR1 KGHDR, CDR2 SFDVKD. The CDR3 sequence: CATSDSPVEGQFF.

CDR3 residues: CASSVGGASRNEQFF. The J gene is TRBJ2-1, the V gene TRBV9; the TCRdb call, TRBD2, lacks DNA for checking. Looked up from germline, CDR1 is SGDLS and CDR2 is YYNGEE. The CDR3 is 15 amino acids.

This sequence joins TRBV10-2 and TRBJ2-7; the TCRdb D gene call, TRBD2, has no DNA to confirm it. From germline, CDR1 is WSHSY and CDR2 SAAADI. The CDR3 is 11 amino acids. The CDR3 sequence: CASRTGWEQYF.

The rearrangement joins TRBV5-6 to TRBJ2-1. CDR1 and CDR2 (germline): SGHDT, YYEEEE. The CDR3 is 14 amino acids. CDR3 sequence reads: CASSFGDYYNEQFF.

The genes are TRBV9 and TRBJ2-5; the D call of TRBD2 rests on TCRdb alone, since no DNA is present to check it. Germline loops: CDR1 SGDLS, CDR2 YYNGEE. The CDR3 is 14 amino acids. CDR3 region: CASSVGTGQETQYF.

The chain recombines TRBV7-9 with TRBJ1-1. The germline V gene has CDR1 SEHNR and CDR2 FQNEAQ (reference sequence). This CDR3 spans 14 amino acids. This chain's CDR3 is CASSSRTSNTEAFF.

The CDR3 loop reads CASSQDFQAVNTGELFF. The genes are TRBV4-2 and TRBJ2-2; TCRdb returns TRBD2, unconfirmable since there is no DNA. Looked up from germline, CDR1 is LGHNA and CDR2 is YNFKEQ. The CDR3 loop spans 17 amino acids.

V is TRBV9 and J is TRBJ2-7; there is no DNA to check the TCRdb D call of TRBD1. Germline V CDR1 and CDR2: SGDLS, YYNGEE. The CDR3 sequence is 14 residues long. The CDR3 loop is CASSVGEGAGEQYF. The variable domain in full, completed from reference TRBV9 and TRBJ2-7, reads DSGVTQTPKHLITATGQRVTLRCSPRSGDLSVYWYQQSLDQGLQFLIQYYNGEERAKGNILERFSAQQFPDLHSELNLSSLELGDSALYFCASSVGEGAGEQYFGPGTRLTVT.

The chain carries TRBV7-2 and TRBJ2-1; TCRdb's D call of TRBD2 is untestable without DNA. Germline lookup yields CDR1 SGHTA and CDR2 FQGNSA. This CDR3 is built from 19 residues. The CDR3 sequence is CASSLSPAGDAIPYNEQFF.

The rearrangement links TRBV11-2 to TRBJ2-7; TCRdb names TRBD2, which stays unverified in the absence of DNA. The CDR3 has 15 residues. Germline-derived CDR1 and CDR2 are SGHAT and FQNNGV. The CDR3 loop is CASSLAHRGILEQYF.

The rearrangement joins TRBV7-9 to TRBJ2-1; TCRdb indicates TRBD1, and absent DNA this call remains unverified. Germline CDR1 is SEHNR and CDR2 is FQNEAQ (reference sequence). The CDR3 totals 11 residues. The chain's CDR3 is CASSHDRERFF.

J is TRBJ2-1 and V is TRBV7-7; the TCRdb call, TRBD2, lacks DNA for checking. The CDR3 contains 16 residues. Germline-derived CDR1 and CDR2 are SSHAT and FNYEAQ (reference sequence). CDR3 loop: CASSYGSGAQYNEQFF.

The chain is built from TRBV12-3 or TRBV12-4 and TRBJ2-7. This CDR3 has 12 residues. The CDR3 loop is CASSLVRHEQYF.

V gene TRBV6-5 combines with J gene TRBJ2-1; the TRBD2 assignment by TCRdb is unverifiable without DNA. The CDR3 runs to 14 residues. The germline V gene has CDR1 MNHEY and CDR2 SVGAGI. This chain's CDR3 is CASSLGTRNNEQFF.

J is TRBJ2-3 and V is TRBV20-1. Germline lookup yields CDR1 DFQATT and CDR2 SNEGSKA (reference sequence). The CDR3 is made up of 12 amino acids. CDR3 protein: CSAPRSTDTQYF.

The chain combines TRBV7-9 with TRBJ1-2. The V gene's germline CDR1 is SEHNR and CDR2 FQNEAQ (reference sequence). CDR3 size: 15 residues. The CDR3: CASSLADEGTHGYTF.

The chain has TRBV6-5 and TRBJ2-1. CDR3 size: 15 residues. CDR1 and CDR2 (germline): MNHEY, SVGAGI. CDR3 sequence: CASSEIHGSYNEQFF.

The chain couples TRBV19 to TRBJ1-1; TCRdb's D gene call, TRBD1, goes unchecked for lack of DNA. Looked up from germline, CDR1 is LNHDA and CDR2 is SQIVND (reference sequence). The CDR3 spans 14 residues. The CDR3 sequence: CASSTPEDSITAFF.

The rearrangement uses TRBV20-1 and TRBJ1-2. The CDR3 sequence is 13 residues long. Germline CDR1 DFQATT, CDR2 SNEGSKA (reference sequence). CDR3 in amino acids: CSARQLGNYGYTF.

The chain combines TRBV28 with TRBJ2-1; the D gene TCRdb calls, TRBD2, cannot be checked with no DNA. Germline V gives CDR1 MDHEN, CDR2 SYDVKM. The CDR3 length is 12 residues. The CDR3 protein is CASKRTHNEQFF.

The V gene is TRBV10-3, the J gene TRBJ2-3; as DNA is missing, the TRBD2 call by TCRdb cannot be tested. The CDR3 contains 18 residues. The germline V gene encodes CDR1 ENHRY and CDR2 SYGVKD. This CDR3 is CAISESGTSAPSTDTQYF.

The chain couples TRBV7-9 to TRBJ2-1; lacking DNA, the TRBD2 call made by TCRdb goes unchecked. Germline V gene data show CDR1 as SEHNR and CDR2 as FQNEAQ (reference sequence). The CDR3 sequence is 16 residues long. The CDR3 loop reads CASSPSRGLGSHEQFF.

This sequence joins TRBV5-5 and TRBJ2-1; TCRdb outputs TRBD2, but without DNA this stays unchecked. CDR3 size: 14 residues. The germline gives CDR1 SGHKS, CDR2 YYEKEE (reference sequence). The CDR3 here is CASSAGLSGPEQFF.

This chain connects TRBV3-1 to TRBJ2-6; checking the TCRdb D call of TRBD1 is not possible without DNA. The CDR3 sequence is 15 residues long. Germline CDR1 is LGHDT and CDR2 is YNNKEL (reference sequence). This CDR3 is CASSLSPSGANVLTF. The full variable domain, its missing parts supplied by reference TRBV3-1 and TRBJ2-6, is DTAVSQTPKYLVTQMGNDKSIKCEQNLGHDTMYWYKQDSKKFLKIMFSYNNKELIINETVPNRFSPKSPDKAHLNLHINSLELGDSAVYFCASSLSPSGANVLTFGAGSRLTVL.

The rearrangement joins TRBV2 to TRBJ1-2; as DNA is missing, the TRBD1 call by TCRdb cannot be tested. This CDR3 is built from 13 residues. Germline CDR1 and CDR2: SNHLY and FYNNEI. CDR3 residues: CASIGTGALGYTF.

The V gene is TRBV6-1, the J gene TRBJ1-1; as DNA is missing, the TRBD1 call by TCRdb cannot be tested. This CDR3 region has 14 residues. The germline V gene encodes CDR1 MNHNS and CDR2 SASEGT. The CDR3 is CASGGTGFNTEAFF.

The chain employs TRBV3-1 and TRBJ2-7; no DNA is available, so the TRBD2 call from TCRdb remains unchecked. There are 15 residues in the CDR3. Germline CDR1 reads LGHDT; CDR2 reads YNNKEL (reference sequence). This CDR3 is CASSQGAGALYEQYF.